These T cell receptor beta chains were read from a single sample in a study of T cell responses to AZD1222 COVID-19 vaccine. Measured with immunoSEQ multiplex PCR; TCRdb has only the in-frame clones, and not every one. The sample contains around 120,000 clones, approximately 92% of which appear only once. The specimen was peripheral blood, collected on day 0 of AZD1222 vaccination. These receptors originate from an adult in good health. CDR3s include the opening cysteine and the closing phenylalanine or tryptophan. Fields, in order: V gene, D gene, J gene, clone size, CDR3 DNA, CDR3 protein. The D gene is left open where the match is weak. Only some rows state a clone size, as once, few, many or a class for expanded clones.

V: TRBV5-1; D: TRBD1; J: TRBJ1-1; size: .; DNA: TGCGCCAGCAGCTCGGGACAGCCCAACACTGAAGCTTTCTTT; CDR3: CASSSGQPNTEAFF
V: TRBV6-6; D: TRBD2; J: TRBJ2-5; size: .; DNA: TGTGCCAGCAAGAAGGGACTAGCGGAAGAGACCCAGTACTTC; CDR3: CASKKGLAEETQYF
V: TRBV10-3; D: .; J: TRBJ1-3; size: .; DNA: TGTGCCATCAGTGAGTCTCGGACACTCTCTGGAAACACCATATATTTT; CDR3: CAISESRTLSGNTIYF
V: TRBV4-2; D: TRBD1; J: TRBJ2-1; size: once; DNA: TGTGCCAGCAGCCAAGACCCTACTCGACAGGGCGGGTACAATGAGCAGTTCTTC; CDR3: CASSQDPTRQGGYNEQFF
V: TRBV2; D: .; J: TRBJ2-2; size: .; DNA: TGTGCCAGCAGTGTCAGGCGGACTAACACCGGGGAGCTGTTTTTT; CDR3: CASSVRRTNTGELFF
V: TRBV5-6; D: TRBD1; J: TRBJ1-5; size: .; DNA: TGTGCCAGCAGCAGGGGACAGGGGATTCAGCCCCAGCATTTT; CDR3: CASSRGQGIQPQHF
V: TRBV27; D: .; J: TRBJ1-5; size: once; DNA: TGTGCCAGCAGTTTGAGGTGGGATTCCACTCAGCCCCAGCATTTT; CDR3: CASSLRWDSTQPQHF
V: TRBV24-1; D: .; J: TRBJ1-4; size: few; DNA: TGTGCCACCAGCCCCTTTGGGCAGGGCCCTGCAACTAATGAAAAACTGTTTTTT; CDR3: CATSPFGQGPATNEKLFF
V: TRBV5-5; D: .; J: TRBJ1-6; size: .; DNA: TGTGCCAGCAGCTTGGACCGCATTAGTAGGACCGTCGGTTCACCCCTCCACTTT; CDR3: CASSLDRISRTVGSPLHF
V: TRBV19; D: TRBD2; J: TRBJ2-7; size: .; DNA: TGTGCCAGTAGTATCCAACCACCCCCGGGAGGGACCTACGAGCAGTACTTC; CDR3: CASSIQPPPGGTYEQYF
V: TRBV11-2; D: TRBD2; J: TRBJ2-3; size: .; DNA: TGTGCCAGCAGCTTAGAAGCGGGGAGGCCAGATACGCAGTATTTT; CDR3: CASSLEAGRPDTQYF
V: TRBV27; D: .; J: TRBJ2-3; size: .; DNA: TGTGCCAGCAGTTTGGAGCAGGGGTTTGGAAATACGCAGTATTTT; CDR3: CASSLEQGFGNTQYF
V: TRBV18; D: .; J: TRBJ2-1; size: .; DNA: TGTGCCAGCTCACCTTTGGGGGTATCCTACAATGAGCAGTTCTTC; CDR3: CASSPLGVSYNEQFF